Listed below are T cell receptor beta chains from one sample, sequenced in a study of T-cell memory formation after mild COVID-19. TCRdb re-called the 5' RACE reads through MiXCR, storing one row per CDR3 protein. This sample has about 160,000 distinct CDR3 sequences, with around a third found just once. Sequenced sample: PBMCs or a T cell subset sorted from them (not recorded which). These TCRs come from an adult woman who had mild COVID-19 (a few samples of this study predate the infection). Cell type and time point are not known. Both conserved end residues are part of each CDR3. A D gene is named only where the DNA matches it firmly. Rows may omit the clone size; those that give it use once, few, many or a size class.

size	J	D	V	CDR3	DNA
few	TRBJ2-6	TRBD1	TRBV30	CALKTGAGGANVLTF	TGTGCCTTGAAGACAGGGGCAGGTGGGGCCAACGTCCTGACTTTC
-	TRBJ1-5	-	TRBV24-1	CATSDRQLNQPQHF	TGTGCCACCAGTGATCGACAGCTCAATCAGCCCCAGCATTTT
-	TRBJ1-1	-	TRBV5-1	CASKGEVEAFF	TGCGCCAGCAAGGGGGAGGTAGAAGCTTTCTTT
-	TRBJ2-3	-	TRBV12-3/TRBV12-4	CASSLTPSTDTQYF	TGTGCCAGCAGTTTAACCCCTAGCACAGATACGCAGTATTTT
few	TRBJ2-4	-	TRBV7-9	CASSQGRDIQYF	TGTGCCAGCAGCCAAGGCCGAGACATTCAGTACTTC
-	TRBJ2-2	TRBD1	TRBV5-1	CASSFPLTGQGATGELFF	TGCGCCAGCAGCTTCCCTTTAACCGGACAGGGGGCGACCGGGGAGCTGTTTTTT
-	TRBJ2-1	TRBD1	TRBV24-1	CATTDTGGAVNEQFF	TGTGCCACCACCGATACAGGGGGCGCGGTCAATGAGCAGTTCTTC
-	TRBJ2-5	TRBD1	TRBV23-1	CASSPDRDQETQYF	TGCGCCAGCAGTCCAGACAGGGACCAAGAGACCCAGTACTTC
-	TRBJ2-5	TRBD1	TRBV24-1	CATSLTGGQETQYF	TGTGCCACCAGCCTGACAGGGGGGCAAGAGACCCAGTACTTC
-	TRBJ1-1	-	TRBV10-2	CASTVGGQGNTEAFF	TGCGCCAGTACCGTCGGGGGGCAGGGGAACACTGAAGCTTTCTTT
few	TRBJ2-1	TRBD2	TRBV7-2	CASSFLRSGRAGNEQFF	TGTGCCAGCAGCTTTTTGCGGTCCGGGAGGGCCGGTAATGAGCAGTTCTTC
-	TRBJ2-3	TRBD2	TRBV5-1	CASSTLLAGISTDTQYF	TGCGCCAGCAGCACCCTTCTAGCGGGGATTAGCACAGATACGCAGTATTTT
-	TRBJ2-3	TRBD2	TRBV5-1	CASSLIRLAGREDTQYF	TGCGCCAGCAGCTTGATCAGACTAGCGGGGAGGGAAGATACGCAGTATTTT
-	TRBJ2-1	TRBD2	TRBV18	CASSPGLAGRLNEQFF	TGTGCCAGCTCACCGGGACTAGCGGGACGCCTTAATGAGCAGTTCTTC
once	TRBJ2-3	-	TRBV12-3/TRBV12-4	CASKGADTQYF	TGTGCCAGCAAGGGGGCAGATACGCAGTATTTT
-	TRBJ1-6	-	TRBV10-3	CAASRLGPADSPLHF	TGTGCCGCCAGCCGATTGGGGCCCGCCGATTCACCCCTCCACTTT
-	TRBJ2-2	-	TRBV7-3	CASSLTRTAGELFF	TGTGCCAGCAGCTTAACGCGGACGGCCGGGGAGCTGTTTTTT
few	TRBJ2-2	TRBD2	TRBV6-1	CASSEALRTSWNTGELFF	TGTGCCAGCAGTGAAGCCCTCCGGACTAGCTGGAACACCGGGGAGCTGTTTTTT
-	TRBJ2-7	TRBD1	TRBV20-1	CSADPGQRTYEQYF	TGCAGTGCCGATCCGGGACAGAGAACCTACGAGCAGTACTTC
-	TRBJ2-5	-	TRBV5-1	CASSFNSGVQETQYF	TGCGCCAGCAGCTTTAACTCGGGAGTCCAAGAGACCCAGTACTTC
few	TRBJ2-1	TRBD2	TRBV7-2	CASSLGLEGYNEQFF	TGTGCCAGCAGCCTGGGACTAGAGGGATACAATGAGCAGTTCTTC
many	TRBJ2-7	TRBD1	TRBV7-9	CASSLVNRGVDEQYF	TGTGCCAGCAGCTTAGTGAACAGGGGTGTGGACGAGCAGTACTTC
few	TRBJ1-3	-	TRBV20-1	CSARDNGLAVNSGNTIYF	TGCAGTGCTAGAGATAACGGTCTCGCGGTTAACTCTGGAAACACCATATATTTT
few	TRBJ2-6	-	TRBV14	CASSQRGPQRMTGANVLTF	TGTGCCAGCAGCCAGAGAGGTCCACAGCGGATGACTGGGGCCAACGTCCTGACTTTC
few	TRBJ2-7	-	TRBV20-1	CSARVQSPGNYEQYF	TGCAGTGCTAGAGTTCAATCCCCAGGGAACTACGAGCAGTACTTC
-	TRBJ2-1	-	TRBV4-1	CASSQGAQVSYNEQFF	TGCGCCAGCAGCCAAGGAGCGCAGGTCTCCTACAATGAGCAGTTCTTC
few	TRBJ2-3	TRBD2	TRBV6-5	CASSYSLQRGAQDTQYF	TGTGCCAGCAGTTACTCGCTCCAGCGGGGGGCGCAAGATACGCAGTATTTT
few	TRBJ2-1	TRBD2	TRBV20-1	CSTPSGGRGNEQFF	TGCAGTACTCCTAGCGGGGGCCGAGGCAATGAGCAGTTCTTC
-	TRBJ2-7	TRBD2	TRBV28	CASSTKAGVIYEQYF	TGTGCCAGCAGTACGAAAGCGGGAGTCATTTACGAGCAGTACTTC
-	TRBJ1-5	-	TRBV7-2	CASSLVVGSLYSNQPQHF	TGTGCCAGCAGCTTAGTTGTCGGCAGCCTTTATAGCAATCAGCCCCAGCATTTT
-	TRBJ2-3	TRBD2	TRBV3-1	CASSLTSGGSDTQYF	TGTGCCAGCAGCTTGACGTCGGGAGGATCAGATACGCAGTATTTT
few	TRBJ2-3	-	TRBV7-9	CASSLRGMDTQYF	TGTGCCAGCAGCTTAAGGGGCATGGATACGCAGTATTTT
few	TRBJ2-1	TRBD2	TRBV6-2/TRBV6-3	CASRTVGLANYNEQFF	TGTGCCAGCAGAACGGTGGGACTAGCGAACTACAATGAGCAGTTCTTC
-	TRBJ2-3	-	TRBV4-1	CASSARDPSTDTQYF	TGCGCCAGCAGCGCTCGGGACCCCAGCACAGATACGCAGTATTTT
few	TRBJ2-1	-	TRBV3-1	CASSQDLASGTEQFF	TGTGCCAGCAGCCAAGATCTGGCTAGTGGGACTGAGCAGTTCTTC
-	TRBJ2-1	-	TRBV3-1	CASSQERLVSNNEQFF	TGTGCCAGCAGCCAAGAGAGGCTAGTTTCGAACAATGAGCAGTTCTTC
few	TRBJ2-1	-	TRBV28	CASSFWDTSNEQFF	TGTGCCAGCAGTTTCTGGGACACCTCCAATGAGCAGTTCTTC
-	TRBJ2-5	-	TRBV6-2/TRBV6-3	CASRLQGWEETQYF	TGTGCCAGCAGGCTTCAGGGATGGGAAGAGACCCAGTACTTC
few	TRBJ2-5	-	TRBV29-1	CSVEIETQYF	TGCAGCGTTGAAATAGAGACCCAGTACTTC
-	TRBJ1-6	TRBD1	TRBV7-9	CASRAGTGVSPLHF	TGTGCCAGCAGGGCCGGGACAGGGGTTTCACCCCTCCACTTT
-	TRBJ2-7	-	TRBV9	CASSGGVASYEQYF	TGTGCCAGCAGCGGTGGGGTAGCCTCCTACGAGCAGTACTTC